These T cell receptor beta chains were read from a single sample in a study of T-cell reconstitution after alpha-beta-depleted transplantation in children. TCRdb re-derived calls from the PCR reads in MiXCR, one entry per CDR3 protein. The sample includes 250,000 to 400,000 distinct CDR3 sequences, around 20% of them seen just once. The sample was PBMCs, mostly from graft donor cells, taken 180 days after TCRalphabeta/CD19-depleted stem cell transplant. The source of these receptors is a male patient between 5 and 17 years old who had a stem cell transplant for acute lymphoblastic leukemia, so the T cells may come from the graft donor. Both conserved end residues are trimmed from each CDR3.

len	v_gene	j_gene	CDR3aa
13	TRBV15	TRBJ2-1	ATSRDSGSYNEQF
12	TRBV12-3/TRBV12-4	TRBJ1-1	ASSRDRPNTEAF
14	TRBV6-5	TRBJ1-5	ASSSLQGGSNQPQH
13	TRBV5-1	TRBJ2-2	ASSLPGAGTGELF
14	TRBV25-1	TRBJ2-3	ASSLRTGSLVDTQY
11	TRBV2	TRBJ2-1	ASRSGSAYEQF
11	TRBV13	TRBJ2-6	ASRGYGANVLT
13	TRBV5-1	TRBJ2-2	ASTLIAGSTGELF
12	TRBV7-3	TRBJ2-3	ASSYDRSTDTQY
12	TRBV7-6	TRBJ2-5	ASSLARGWETQY
14	TRBV15	TRBJ1-3	ATSRENPGTGNTIY